This T cell receptor beta chain was obtained from a study of PD-1 blockade in classical Hodgkin lymphoma. Whole-study findings and limits: Lower baseline TCR diversity marked trial partial responders and progressors. There was a significant rise in CD4+ TCR diversity by C4D1, with no such rise for CD8+. Newly diagnosed patients were said to have less baseline TCR diversity than healthy donors did. No one has yet defined what causes the repertoire differences, which may be disease activity or prior therapy.

Time point in this sample: cycle 4 day 1 (C4D1), after 6 weeks of nivolumab. All patients relapsed after autologous stem cell transplantation, and brentuximab vedotin exposure varied. For this clone: Its target is not known.

Repertoires were generated with immunoSEQ multiplex PCR, while TCRdb's copy carries only in-frame clones and drops some. The sample shows over 50,000 clones, about 89% of them seen only once. The TCR comes from a human donor with classical Hodgkin lymphoma. This specimen consisted of peripheral blood mononuclear cells (PBMCs), obtained before the fourth cycle of nivolumab.

CDR3 DNA: TGTGCCAGCAGTAGGGACAGAATTAGCAATCAGCCCCAGCATTTT. Amino acid sequence: CASSRDRISNQPQHF. The chain joins TRBV2 to TRBJ1-5, with 7 bases fitting TRBD1. Germline values: CDR1 SNHLY, CDR2 FYNNEI. The CDR3 extends over 15 amino acids. The junction had 4 bases not matched to a gene; V was cut back by 5 bases and J by 0 bases.